The rows below give T cell receptor beta chains drawn from one sample of a study of Ad26.COV2.S vaccination and SARS-CoV-2 variants. Sequenced by immunoSEQ multiplex PCR; TCRdb stores in-frame clones only, minus some. This table has about 440,000 clones, 90% appearing once. The source was peripheral blood, collected in a trial of Ad26.COV2.S vaccine versus placebo. The receptor set was obtained from a person between 18 and 59 years old who received the Ad26.COV2.S COVID-19 vaccine or a placebo. The CDR3 runs from the conserved cysteine through the conserved F or W. A D gene is named only where the DNA matches it firmly. Clone size is shown for a subset of rows, as once, few, many or a class of expanded clone.

cdr3_nt cdr3_aa d_call v_call clone_size j_call
TGTGCCACCTCTAGCGGGAGCAGGGACTACGAGCAGTACTTC CATSSGSRDYEQYF TRBD2 TRBV15 - TRBJ2-7
TGTGCCAGCAGACTCGGACTAGCGGGGGTTAAAGAGGCCCAGTACTTC CASRLGLAGVKEAQYF TRBD2 TRBV5-8 - TRBJ2-5
TGTGCCAGCAGCTTAGCGGAGGCAGCGAAGAATGAGCAGTTCTTC CASSLAEAAKNEQFF - TRBV7-9 once TRBJ2-1
TGTGCCAGCAGCTTACAAATAGGGACAGGGGGCTATGAGCAGTTCTTC CASSLQIGTGGYEQFF TRBD1 TRBV7-9 once TRBJ2-1
TGTGCCAGCAGCGCCAGAATACAGGGGGCGCAGGAAAAACTGTTTTTT CASSARIQGAQEKLFF TRBD1 TRBV13 once TRBJ1-4
TGTGCCAGCAGTTTATTCGGCATGGGGACTAGCATCTTTACAGATACGCAGTATTTT CASSLFGMGTSIFTDTQYF TRBD2 TRBV28 - TRBJ2-3
TGTGCCAGCAGCGTAGCTGGGGTAGCCGGCTCTGGGGCCAACGTCCTGACTTTC CASSVAGVAGSGANVLTF - TRBV9 - TRBJ2-6
TGTGCCAGCAGCTTGGGACTAGCGCCCAATGAGCAGTTCTTC CASSLGLAPNEQFF TRBD2 TRBV11-2 - TRBJ2-1
TGCGCCAGCAGCCAGGGTATTGGAGGGGGGATCTACGAGCAGTACTTC CASSQGIGGGIYEQYF - TRBV4-3 - TRBJ2-7
TGTGCCAGCAGCCAAGACCGAACAGGGGATGATAGCTACACCTTC CASSQDRTGDDSYTF TRBD1 TRBV4-2 - TRBJ1-2
TGTGCCACCAGTGATTCCGGGACAGGGTCGTCCTACGAGCAGTACTTC CATSDSGTGSSYEQYF TRBD1 TRBV24-1 - TRBJ2-7
TGTGCCATCGACGTAGGGGACGACGAGCAGTACTTC CAIDVGDDEQYF - TRBV28 - TRBJ2-7
TGTGCCAGCAGCCCCCAGCGGGGAGGGGGCAATGAGCAGTTCTTC CASSPQRGGGNEQFF - TRBV11-2 once TRBJ2-1
TGTGCCAGCAGCTTGGCCGCAGAAAATTCACCCCTCCACTTT CASSLAAENSPLHF - TRBV5-6 - TRBJ1-6
TGTGCCAGCAGCGCGGGACAGGGAGTCTCCAAACTGTTTTTT CASSAGQGVSKLFF TRBD1 TRBV9 - TRBJ1-4
TGTGCCAGCAGCCCCTTGGTAGCGGTGAACACCGGGGAGCTGTTTTTT CASSPLVAVNTGELFF - TRBV7-2 - TRBJ2-2
TGTGCCAGCAGCCGGGACGGAACCTACGAGCAGTACTTC CASSRDGTYEQYF - TRBV6-5 - TRBJ2-7